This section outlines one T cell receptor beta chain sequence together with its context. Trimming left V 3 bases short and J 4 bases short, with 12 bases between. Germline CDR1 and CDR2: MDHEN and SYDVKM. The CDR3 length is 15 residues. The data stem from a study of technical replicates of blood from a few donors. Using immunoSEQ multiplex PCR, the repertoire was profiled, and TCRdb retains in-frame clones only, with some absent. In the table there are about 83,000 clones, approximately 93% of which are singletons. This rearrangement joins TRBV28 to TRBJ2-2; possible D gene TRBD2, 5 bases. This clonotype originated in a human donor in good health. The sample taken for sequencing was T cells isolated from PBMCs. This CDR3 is CASSFFTRPTGELFF. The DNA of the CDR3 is TGTGCCAGCAGTTTTTTCACTAGACCCACCGGGGAGCTGTTTTTT.